The 26 T cell receptor beta chains listed next were all sequenced from one sample in a study of T cell repertoires in cytomegalovirus infection. TCRdb passed the reads through MiXCR, listing each CDR3 protein once. The repertoire holds fewer than 1,000,000 distinct CDR3 sequences, with 30% to 40% as singletons. Their antigen targets remain unknown. This specimen consisted of cultured CD8+ T cells from PBMCs, obtained from culture after CMV antigen stimulation. The origin of the receptors is a human donor in good health (CMV status not recorded). Some clones in this sample may be carry-over from other donors' samples.

This clonotype occurred a few times. The chain couples TRBV15 to TRBJ1-1; no reliable D call. CDR1 is LNHNV, CDR2 YYDKDF, per germline (reference sequence). V lost 1 base and J lost 2, with 8 bases in between. CDR3 size: 14 residues. The CDR3 region has the DNA TGTGCCACCAGCAGAGGTCGGAGTAACACTGAAGCTTTCTTT. This sequence encodes CATSRGRSNTEAFF. Full variable domain (remainder filled in from reference TRBV15 and TRBJ1-1): DAMVIQNPRYQVTQFGKPVTLSCSQTLNHNVMYWYQQKSSQAPKLLFHYYDKDFNNEADTPDNFQSRRPNTSFCFLDIRSPGLGDTAMYLCATSRGRSNTEAFFGQGTRLTVV.

This clonotype showed up just a few times. V gene TRBV19 combines with J gene TRBJ2-3; possible D gene TRBD1, 8 bases. The germline V gene encodes CDR1 LNHDA and CDR2 SQIVND (reference sequence). The V end lost 5 bases, the J end lost 3 bases, and 15 bases lay between the germline ends. The CDR3 has 15 amino acids. The CDR3 coding sequence is TGTGCCAGTAGTGAACAGGGGGGGAGAACAGATACGCAGTATTTT. Encoded protein: CASSEQGGRTDTQYF.

The chain couples TRBV5-6 to TRBJ1-6; D unresolved. V shed 7 bases and J shed 4 bases, with 9 bases lying between them. The germline CDR1 and CDR2 sequences are SGHDT and YYEEEE. This CDR3 comprises 13 residues. This CDR3 is CASGPGYNSPLHF. DNA for the CDR3: TGTGCCAGCGGCCCCGGGTATAATTCACCCCTCCACTTT. The full variable domain, in which reference TRBV5-6 and TRBJ1-6 provide the parts outside the CDR3, is DAGVTQSPTHLIKTRGQQVTLRCSPKSGHDTVSWYQQALGQGPQFIFQYYEEEERQRGNFPDRFSGHQFPNYSSELNVNALLLGDSALYLCASGPGYNSPLHFGNGTRLTVT.

This rearrangement joins TRBV19 to TRBJ1-5, with a tentative D call TRBD1 (5 bases). The V gene's germline CDR1 is LNHDA and CDR2 SQIVND (reference sequence). There are 15 residues in the CDR3. V shed 0 bases and J shed 3 bases, with 9 bases lying between them. The CDR3 region is CASSIEDTINQPQHF. The CDR3 DNA reads TGTGCCAGTAGTATAGAGGACACGATCAATCAGCCCCAGCATTTT.

Note on this clonotype: Since a much larger clone is just one base distant, this may be a read error. This rearrangement joins TRBV12-3 or TRBV12-4 to TRBJ1-5; D is unresolved. This CDR3 spans 16 amino acids. V was pared by 10 bases and J by 8 bases, with 27 bases between. This chain's CDR3 is CANSPEGLFPPKPQHF. The CDR3 DNA is TGTGCCAACAGCCCGGAGGGCCTCTTCCCTCCGAAGCCCCAGCATTTT.

This chain uses TRBV2 with TRBJ2-5, with no clear D. Germline CDR1 and CDR2: SNHLY and FYNNEI. Trimming pared 7 bases from V and 4 bases from J, leaving 16 bases between. This CDR3 comprises 14 residues. The chain's CDR3 is CASMTRLNRETQYF. The CDR3 DNA reads TGTGCCAGCATGACTCGGCTCAATAGAGAGACCCAGTACTTC.

This clonotype was seen once. The chain recombines TRBV4-1 with TRBJ1-6; 9 positions match TRBD1. The CDR3 totals 17 residues. Trimming took 4 bases from V and 0 from J; bases not matched to a gene: 4. The germline V gene encodes CDR1 MGHRA and CDR2 YSYEKL. The CDR3 nucleotides read TGCGCCAGCAGCCCATTGACAGGGGGCTCCTATAATTCACCCCTCCACTTT. Translating gives CASSPLTGGSYNSPLHF.

This clonotype was observed a few times. The V and J genes are TRBV25-1 and TRBJ1-4, with a weak D call TRBD1 (5 bases). The CDR3 is 11 residues long. Trimming stripped 6 bases from V and 8 bases from J, with 7 bases between. Germline values: CDR1 MGHDK, CDR2 SYGVNS. The CDR3 loop is CASRTEEKLFF. The CDR3 coding sequence is TGTGCCAGCAGGACAGAGGAAAAACTGTTTTTT.

The gene calls are TRBV9 and TRBJ2-1; TRBD2 might be the D (6 bases). CDR3 size: 15 residues. The V gene's germline CDR1 is SGDLS and CDR2 YYNGEE. V lost 1 base and J 2 bases, leaving 10 bases between the germline ends. This CDR3 reads CASSVRGTPYNEQFF. The CDR3 DNA reads as TGTGCCAGCAGCGTACGGGGGACTCCCTACAATGAGCAGTTCTTC.

This clonotype was counted many times. This rearrangement joins TRBV27 to TRBJ2-5; D call uncertain. Germline V gene lookup returns CDR1 MNHEY and CDR2 SMNVEV (reference sequence). V lost 7 bases and J 0 bases, leaving 6 bases between the germline ends. This CDR3 is 12 amino acids long. The CDR3 DNA is TGTGCCAGCATGTCGTACCAAGAGACCCAGTACTTC. Translated: CASMSYQETQYF.

This clonotype was counted at least ten times. The rearrangement links TRBV7-9 to TRBJ1-4, with 7 bases matching TRBD1. The J segment lost 4 bases and the V segment lost 2 bases, leaving 4 bases of the junction unmatched. The germline CDR1 and CDR2 sequences are SEHNR and FQNEAQ (reference sequence). There are 15 residues in the CDR3. In DNA form, the CDR3 reads TGTGCCAGCAGCTTACTGACAGGGAGTAATGAAAAACTGTTTTTT. It encodes CASSLLTGSNEKLFF. The full variable domain, its missing parts supplied by reference TRBV7-9 and TRBJ1-4, is DTGVSQNPRHKITKRGQNVTFRCDPISEHNRLYWYRQTLGQGPEFLTYFQNEAQLEKSRLLSDRFSAERPKGSFSTLEIQRTEQGDSAMYLCASSLLTGSNEKLFFGSGTQLSVL.

This clonotype occurred a few times. V and J are TRBV20-1 and TRBJ1-2; 12 positions agree with TRBD1. CDR1 and CDR2 from the germline V gene are DFQATT and SNEGSKA (reference sequence). This CDR3 has 15 residues. V lost 3 bases to trimming and J lost 4 bases; unmatched junction nucleotides: 6. The CDR3 DNA reads TGCAGTGCTAGTTCCGGGACAGGGGGCAGCTATGGCTACACCTTC. As protein: CSASSGTGGSYGYTF.

V and J are TRBV7-9 and TRBJ2-2, with D perhaps TRBD1 or TRBD2 (6 bases each). V was pared by 6 bases and J by 6 bases, with 14 bases between. Germline CDR1 and CDR2: SEHNR and FQNEAQ (reference sequence). This CDR3 comprises 14 residues. This CDR3 reads CASRSGGVAGELFF. CDR3 nucleotide sequence: TGTGCCAGCAGGTCCGGGGGCGTCGCCGGGGAGCTGTTTTTT.

The J gene is TRBJ1-1, the V gene TRBV19; the D gene is possibly TRBD1 (5 bases). Germline-derived CDR1 and CDR2 are LNHDA and SQIVND (reference sequence). V was pared by 5 bases and J by 1 base, with 14 bases between. The CDR3 consists of 15 residues. CDR3 nucleotide sequence: TGTGCCAGTAGTCCGGGGACGTATAAGAACACTGAAGCTTTCTTT. It is translated as CASSPGTYKNTEAFF.

The chain couples TRBV12-3 or TRBV12-4 to TRBJ2-5, with 8 bases that match TRBD2. CDR3 size: 14 residues. V lost 6 bases to trimming and J lost 5 bases; unmatched junction nucleotides: 8. CDR3 protein: CASSGTSELETQYF. The CDR3 region has the DNA TGTGCCAGCAGCGGGACTAGTGAGTTGGAGACCCAGTACTTC.

This clonotype was detected ten times or more. The V call is TRBV5-5, the J call TRBJ2-5; maybe TRBD1 (6 bases). The CDR3 extends over 15 amino acids. Trimming stripped 4 bases from V and 7 bases from J, with 20 bases between. CDR1 and CDR2 from the germline V gene are SGHKS and YYEKEE (reference sequence). CDR3 nucleotides: TGTGCCAGCAGCCTACAGGGTGCGTCCCGTGGGACCCAGTACTTC. The encoded protein is CASSLQGASRGTQYF.

This clonotype was found a few times. The V gene is TRBV10-2, the J gene TRBJ2-2; no firm D call. CDR1 is WSHSY and CDR2 is SAAADI in the germline V gene. The CDR3 has 14 residues. V was cut by 5 bases and J by 4 bases, with 11 bases left in between. This CDR3 reads CASSRAEFTGELFF. For the CDR3, the DNA is TGCGCCAGCAGTCGGGCCGAGTTCACCGGGGAGCTGTTTTTT.

The chain couples TRBV20-1 to TRBJ1-5; TRBD1 matches 9 bases. Per the germline V gene, CDR1 is DFQATT and CDR2 is SNEGSKA (reference sequence). CDR3 length: 16 amino acids. The V segment lost 0 bases and the J segment 5 bases; nucleotides outside the gene matches: 8. CDR3 sequence reads: CSAREPRQGGDQPQHF. The CDR3 nucleotides are TGCAGTGCTAGAGAACCTAGACAGGGGGGGGATCAGCCCCAGCATTTT.

This chain links TRBV15 with TRBJ1-1; D call uncertain. The CDR3 is made up of 12 amino acids. Germline V gives CDR1 LNHNV, CDR2 YYDKDF (reference sequence). V was clipped by 1 base and J by 5 bases, with 5 bases between them. CDR3 coding DNA: TGTGCCACCAGCAGAGGTGGGACTGAAGCTTTCTTT. Its translation: CATSRGGTEAFF.

This clonotype was observed a single time. The genes are TRBV7-8 and TRBJ2-1; 9 nucleotides match TRBD2. Germline CDR1 reads SGHVS; CDR2 reads FQNEAQ. V lost 5 bases, J lost 13 bases, and 15 bases stayed unmatched. The CDR3 sequence is 15 residues long. The chain's CDR3 is CASSQTPTSGGDQFF. The CDR3 nucleotides are TGTGCCAGCAGCCAAACCCCGACTAGCGGAGGGGATCAGTTCTTC.

This chain uses TRBV6-1 with TRBJ2-1; possibly TRBD1 for D (6 bases). V was clipped by 1 base and J by 6 bases, with 10 bases between them. There are 14 residues in the CDR3. Looked up from germline, CDR1 is MNHNS and CDR2 is SASEGT. CDR3 region: CASSEGYRVNEQFF. The CDR3 DNA follows: TGTGCCAGCAGTGAAGGTTACAGGGTCAATGAGCAGTTCTTC.

This sequence joins TRBV28 and TRBJ1-5; D is unresolved. This CDR3 is built from 14 residues. Between the trimmed V and J ends, which lost 3 bases and 1 base, there was a span of 7 bases. From germline, CDR1 is MDHEN and CDR2 SYDVKM. CDR3: CASSFTSSNQPQHF. As DNA, the CDR3 is TGTGCCAGCAGTTTTACCTCCAGCAATCAGCCCCAGCATTTT. The variable domain in full, completed from reference TRBV28 and TRBJ1-5, reads DVKVTQSSRYLVKRTGEKVFLECVQDMDHENMFWYRQDPGLGLRLIYFSYDVKMKEKGDIPEGYSVSREKKERFSLILESASTNQTSMYLCASSFTSSNQPQHFGDGTRLSIL.

This rearrangement joins TRBV10-3 to TRBJ2-7; no definite D call. Germline V gene sequence: CDR1 ENHRY, CDR2 SYGVKD. CDR3 length equals 15 residues. Trimming shortened V by 2 bases and J by 0 bases, and 11 bases separated the two germline ends. This CDR3 reads CAISENSSYSYEQYF. The DNA for the CDR3 is TGTGCCATCAGTGAGAACTCCTCCTACTCCTACGAGCAGTACTTC.

In its sample, this clonotype was seen a few times. V gene TRBV15 combines with J gene TRBJ2-1, with TRBD2 as a possible D gene (5 bases). Trimming stripped 0 bases from V and 0 bases from J, with 12 bases between. Germline lookup yields CDR1 LNHNV and CDR2 YYDKDF (reference sequence). The CDR3 runs 17 residues. CDR3 bases: TGTGCCACCAGCAGAGAGAGGGTAAGCGGCTCCTACAATGAGCAGTTCTTC. Translated, it gives CATSRERVSGSYNEQFF.

The chain joins TRBV14 to TRBJ2-1; TRBD1 aligns across 9 bases. CDR1 SGHDN and CDR2 FVKESK come from the germline V gene. This CDR3 region has 14 residues. V dropped 3 bases and J dropped 8; count of bases not matched to a gene: 5. The chain's CDR3 is CASSQGTGIHEQFF. The CDR3 nucleotides are TGTGCCAGCAGCCAGGGGACAGGGATCCATGAGCAGTTCTTC.

This rearrangement joins TRBV6-2 or TRBV6-3 to TRBJ2-2, with D perhaps matching TRBD2 (7 bases). The CDR3 spans 18 residues. CDR1 and CDR2 from the germline V gene are MNHEY and SVGEGT. Trimming shortened V by 0 bases and J by 5 bases, and 19 bases separated the two germline ends. Here the CDR3 reads CASSYSLPRGRGTGELFF. CDR3 DNA sequence: TGTGCCAGCAGTTACTCTCTACCGCGGGGGCGAGGGACCGGGGAGCTGTTTTTT.